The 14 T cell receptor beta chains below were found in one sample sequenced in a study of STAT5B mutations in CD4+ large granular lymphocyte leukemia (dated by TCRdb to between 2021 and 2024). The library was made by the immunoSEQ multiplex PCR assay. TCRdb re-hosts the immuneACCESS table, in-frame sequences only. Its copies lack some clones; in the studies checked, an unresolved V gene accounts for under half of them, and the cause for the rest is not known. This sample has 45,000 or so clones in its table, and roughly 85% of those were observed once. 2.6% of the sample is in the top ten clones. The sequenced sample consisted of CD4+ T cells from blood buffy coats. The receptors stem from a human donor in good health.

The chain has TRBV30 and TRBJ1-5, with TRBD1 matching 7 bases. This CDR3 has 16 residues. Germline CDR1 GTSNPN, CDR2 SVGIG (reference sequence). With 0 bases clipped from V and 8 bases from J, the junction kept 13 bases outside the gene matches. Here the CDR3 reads CAWSVRAGGSGEPQHF. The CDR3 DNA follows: TGTGCCTGGAGTGTAAGGGCAGGGGGTAGCGGAGAGCCCCAGCATTTT.

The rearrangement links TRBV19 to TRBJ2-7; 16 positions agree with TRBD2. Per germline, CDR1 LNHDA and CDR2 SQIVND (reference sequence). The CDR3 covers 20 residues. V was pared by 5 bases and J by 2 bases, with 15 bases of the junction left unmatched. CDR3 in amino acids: CASSLKGTSGRAGNAYEQYF. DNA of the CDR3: TGTGCCAGTAGTCTCAAAGGGACTAGCGGGAGGGCCGGTAACGCCTACGAGCAGTACTTC.

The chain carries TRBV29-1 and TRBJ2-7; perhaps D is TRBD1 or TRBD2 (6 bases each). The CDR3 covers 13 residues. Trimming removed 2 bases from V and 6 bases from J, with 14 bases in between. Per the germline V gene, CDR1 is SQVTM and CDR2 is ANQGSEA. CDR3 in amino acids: CSVERGARGEQYF. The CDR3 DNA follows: TGCAGCGTTGAAAGGGGGGCTAGGGGCGAGCAGTACTTC.

The CDR3 loop reads CASRVSSGNTIYF. For the CDR3, the DNA is TGTGCCAGCAGAGTCTCCTCTGGAAACACCATATATTTT. The chain employs TRBV7-2 and TRBJ1-3; no firm D call. V shed 6 bases and J shed 0 bases, with 6 bases lying between them. CDR3 length: 13 amino acids. Germline values: CDR1 SGHTA, CDR2 FQGNSA.

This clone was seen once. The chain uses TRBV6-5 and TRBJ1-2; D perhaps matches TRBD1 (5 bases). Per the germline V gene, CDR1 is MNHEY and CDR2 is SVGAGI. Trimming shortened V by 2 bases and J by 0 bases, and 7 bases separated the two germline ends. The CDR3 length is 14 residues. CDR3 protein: CASSYRQPNYGYTF. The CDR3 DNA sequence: TGTGCCAGCAGTTACAGACAGCCTAACTATGGCTACACCTTC.

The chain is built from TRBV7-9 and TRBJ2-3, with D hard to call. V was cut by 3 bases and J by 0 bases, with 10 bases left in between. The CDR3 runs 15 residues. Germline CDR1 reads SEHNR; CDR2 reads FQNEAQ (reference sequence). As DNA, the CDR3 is TGTGCCAGCAGCTTTCGACTGGGGAGCACAGATACGCAGTATTTT. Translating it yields CASSFRLGSTDTQYF.

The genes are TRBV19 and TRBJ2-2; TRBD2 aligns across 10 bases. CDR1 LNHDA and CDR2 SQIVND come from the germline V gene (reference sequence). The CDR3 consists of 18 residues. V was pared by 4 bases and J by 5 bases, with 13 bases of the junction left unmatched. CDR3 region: CASSTGLAELPPTGELFF. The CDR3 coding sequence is TGTGCCAGTAGTACCGGACTAGCGGAGCTGCCCCCAACCGGGGAGCTGTTTTTT.

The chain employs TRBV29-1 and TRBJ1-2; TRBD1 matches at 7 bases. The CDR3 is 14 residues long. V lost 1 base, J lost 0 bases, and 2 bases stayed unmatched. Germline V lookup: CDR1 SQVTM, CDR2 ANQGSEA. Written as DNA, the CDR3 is TGCAGCGTTGAAGGACAGGGAGCTAACTATGGCTACACCTTC. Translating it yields CSVEGQGANYGYTF. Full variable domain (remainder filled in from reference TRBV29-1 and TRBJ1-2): SAVISQKPSRDICQRGTSLTIQCQVDSQVTMMFWYRQQPGQSLTLIATANQGSEATYESGFVIDKFPISRPNLTFSTLTVSNMSPEDSSIYLCSVEGQGANYGYTFGSGTRLTVV.

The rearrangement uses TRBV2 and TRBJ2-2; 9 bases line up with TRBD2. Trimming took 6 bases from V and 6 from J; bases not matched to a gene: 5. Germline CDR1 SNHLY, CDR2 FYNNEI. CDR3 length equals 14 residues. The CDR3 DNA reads TGTGCCAGCAGGGGGACTAGCAATGCCGGGGAGCTGTTTTTT. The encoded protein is CASRGTSNAGELFF.

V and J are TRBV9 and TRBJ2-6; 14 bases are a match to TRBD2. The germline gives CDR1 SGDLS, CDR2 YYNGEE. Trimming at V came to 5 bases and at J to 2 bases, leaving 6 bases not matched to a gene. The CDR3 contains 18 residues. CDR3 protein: CASSGGGLAGAGANVLTF. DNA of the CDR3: TGTGCCAGCAGTGGGGGGGGACTAGCGGGAGCTGGGGCCAACGTCCTGACTTTC.

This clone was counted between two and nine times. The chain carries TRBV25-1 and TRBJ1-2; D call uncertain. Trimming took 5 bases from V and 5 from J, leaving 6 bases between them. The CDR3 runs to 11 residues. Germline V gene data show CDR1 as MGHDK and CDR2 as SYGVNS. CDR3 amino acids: CASSTGYGYTF. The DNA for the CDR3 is TGTGCCAGCAGTACTGGGTATGGCTACACCTTC.

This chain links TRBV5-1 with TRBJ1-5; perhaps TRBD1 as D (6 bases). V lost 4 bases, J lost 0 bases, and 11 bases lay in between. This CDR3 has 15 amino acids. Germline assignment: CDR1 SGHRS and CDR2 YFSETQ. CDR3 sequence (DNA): TGCGCCAGCAGCCTGGACAGCCATAGCAATCAGCCCCAGCATTTT. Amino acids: CASSLDSHSNQPQHF. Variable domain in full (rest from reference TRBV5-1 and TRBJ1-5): KAGVTQTPRYLIKTRGQQVTLSCSPISGHRSVSWYQQTPGQGLQFLFEYFSETQRNKGNFPGRFSGRQFSNSRSEMNVSTLELGDSALYLCASSLDSHSNQPQHFGDGTRLSIL.

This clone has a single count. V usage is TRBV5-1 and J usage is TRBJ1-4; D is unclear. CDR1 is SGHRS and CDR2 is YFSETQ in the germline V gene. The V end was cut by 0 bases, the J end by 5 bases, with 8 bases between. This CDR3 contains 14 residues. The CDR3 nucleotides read TGCGCCAGCAGCTTGGACAGTAGCAATGAAAAACTGTTTTTT. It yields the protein CASSLDSSNEKLFF.

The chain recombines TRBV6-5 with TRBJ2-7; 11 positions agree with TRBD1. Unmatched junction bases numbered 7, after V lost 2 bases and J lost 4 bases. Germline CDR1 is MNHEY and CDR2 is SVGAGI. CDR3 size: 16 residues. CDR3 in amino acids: CASSYRGTGGGYEQYF. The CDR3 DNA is TGTGCCAGCAGTTACCGGGGGACAGGGGGAGGTTACGAGCAGTACTTC.